The T cell receptor (beta chain) described here comes from a study of persistence of HIV-infected CD4 T cells. About the research overall: Isolated cells were CMV- and HIV-1 Gag-responding CD4+ T cells.

In regard to this clone: Its antigen is unknown.

The immunoSEQ assay was version 4, run in survey mode. The method was immunoSEQ multiplex PCR; TCRdb's version includes in-frame clones alone and lacks a portion of them. The repertoire holds around 60,000 clones, with under 80% as singletons. The stimulus was an HIV-1 Gag 15-mer peptide pool, 0.85 to 1 ug/peptide/mL. Memory cells lacking CD40L and CD69 with high CD45RO were sorted. Donors had undetectable plasma HIV-1 RNA, under 50 copies/mL, for 4+ years. Findings and caveats of the study: Proviral oligoclonality tracked with TCR oligoclonality within the same sorted cells.

Germline CDR1 and CDR2: LNHDA and SQIVND (reference sequence). With 7 bases removed from V and 4 bases from J, the gap between germline ends came to 17 bases. CDR3 length: 15 residues. The sequence came from an adult man with HIV who was CMV-seropositive. The input for sequencing was CD4+ T cells sorted from PBMCs after approximately 19-hour stimulation, taken from a patient who received antiretroviral therapy. The V and J genes are TRBV19 and TRBJ1-5; possibly TRBD1 for D (5 bases). CDR3 in amino acids: CASMDGGHTNQPQHF. CDR3 in DNA: TGTGCCAGTATGGATGGAGGACACACTAATCAGCCCCAGCATTTT.